These 12 T cell receptor beta chains were all obtained from the same sample, sequenced in a study of shared clonotypes between healthy human individuals. The table came from immunoSEQ multiplex PCR; TCRdb's copy has only in-frame clones and leaves some out. Of under 600,000 clones listed, 70% to 80% were seen once; the top ten hold approximately 12%. Sample: PBMCs. The receptor set was obtained from a woman in her thirties or forties in good health. Some clones in this sample may be carry-over from other donors' samples.

J is TRBJ1-1 and V is TRBV5-1; D is perhaps TRBD1 (5 bases). Germline loops: CDR1 SGHRS, CDR2 YFSETQ. This CDR3 is 13 amino acids long. V was pared by 7 bases and J by 1 base, with 11 bases between. CDR3 sequence (DNA): TGCGCCAGCCGACCGCAGGGGAACACTGAAGCTTTCTTT. Translating it yields CASRPQGNTEAFF.

This clone was counted a few times. The chain has TRBV30 and TRBJ2-3; 9 bases line up with TRBD1. The length of the CDR3 is 14 residues. J was trimmed by 1 base and V by 3 bases; bases with no gene match: 2. CDR1 is GTSNPN and CDR2 is SVGIG in the germline V gene (reference sequence). The chain's CDR3 is CAWSRTGGTDTQYF. DNA of the CDR3: TGTGCCTGGAGCAGGACAGGGGGCACAGATACGCAGTATTTT.

This clone was seen at least ten times. In the same sample, other DNA sequences code for this CDR3. V gene TRBV7-9 combines with J gene TRBJ1-1; D may be TRBD1 (6 bases). Per germline, CDR1 SEHNR and CDR2 FQNEAQ (reference sequence). The CDR3 has 14 residues. Trimming left V 5 bases short and J 1 base short, with 11 bases between. The CDR3 sequence: CASSDRDKNTEAFF. For the CDR3, the DNA is TGTGCCAGCAGCGACCGGGACAAGAACACTGAAGCTTTCTTT.

This clone was seen a single time. This chain uses TRBV18 with TRBJ2-7; TRBD2 matches 7 bases. The CDR3 is made up of 15 amino acids. The V gene's germline CDR1 is KGHSH and CDR2 LQKENI. The J segment lost 2 bases and the V segment lost 2 bases, leaving 6 bases of the junction unmatched. The CDR3, as DNA: TGTGCCAGCTCACCATATGGGGAGGGGACCTACGAGCAGTACTTC. This encodes CASSPYGEGTYEQYF. The variable domain in full, completed from reference TRBV18 and TRBJ2-7, reads NAGVMQNPRHLVRRRGQEARLRCSPMKGHSHVYWYRQLPEEGLKFMVYLQKENIIDESGMPKERFSAEFPKEGPSILRIQQVVRGDSAAYFCASSPYGEGTYEQYFGPGTRLTVT.

In the case of this clone: Other DNA sequences of this sample code for an identical CDR3. The CDR3 DNA is TGCGCCAGCAGCTTGGCCGGGGAAGATACGCAGTATTTT. Encoded protein: CASSLAGEDTQYF. V is TRBV5-1 and J is TRBJ2-3; D is perhaps TRBD2 (5 bases). The CDR3 runs to 13 residues. CDR1 is SGHRS and CDR2 is YFSETQ in the germline V gene. Trimming removed 0 bases at V and 5 bases at J, with 7 bases between.

The genes are TRBV9 and TRBJ1-3, with D uncertain. The germline V and J ends were trimmed by 0 bases and 2 bases, with 12 bases remaining between them. The CDR3 loop spans 16 amino acids. Germline lookup yields CDR1 SGDLS and CDR2 YYNGEE. The CDR3 spells CASSVAVTSPGNTIYF. DNA of the CDR3: TGTGCCAGCAGCGTAGCTGTGACATCGCCTGGAAACACCATATATTTT.

The genes are TRBV27 and TRBJ1-1; D is undetermined. CDR3 length equals 19 residues. V lost 0 bases and J lost 0, with 20 bases in between. Per germline, CDR1 MNHEY and CDR2 SMNVEV (reference sequence). CDR3 protein: CASSLSLLGSHPMNTEAFF. In DNA, the CDR3 is TGTGCCAGCAGTTTATCGCTGCTTGGGTCGCACCCAATGAACACTGAAGCTTTCTTT.

The chain has TRBV18 and TRBJ2-1; weak D call: TRBD2 (6 bases). Germline V lookup: CDR1 KGHSH, CDR2 LQKENI. Trimming stripped 0 bases from V and 10 bases from J, with 16 bases between. The CDR3 spans 15 residues. The CDR3 coding sequence is TGTGCCAGCTCACCACCGCCGGACGGGAGTCCCGAGCAGTTCTTC. It yields the protein CASSPPPDGSPEQFF.

The chain carries TRBV4-1 and TRBJ1-5, with 7 bases aligning to TRBD1. The germline CDR1 and CDR2 sequences are MGHRA and YSYEKL. V shed 4 bases and J 0 bases; nucleotides not matched to a gene: 6. This CDR3 has 16 amino acids. CDR3 protein: CASSRGQALSNQPQHF. CDR3 DNA sequence: TGCGCCAGCAGCCGAGGACAGGCGCTTAGCAATCAGCCCCAGCATTTT.

A word on this clone: A read error likely explains this, since a far larger clone differs by one base. V gene TRBV9 combines with J gene TRBJ1-1; 9 bases fit TRBD1. Germline assignment: CDR1 SGDLS and CDR2 YYNGEE. This CDR3 spans 14 amino acids. The CDR3 DNA reads as TGTGCCAGCAGCCAGACAGGGGGGAACACTGAAACTTTCTTT. Residues: CASSQTGGNTETFF.

This chain connects TRBV30 to TRBJ2-3, with TRBD2 matching over 8 bases. J lost 8 bases, V lost 4 bases, and 8 bases had no gene match. The length of the CDR3 is 13 residues. Looked up from germline, CDR1 is GTSNPN and CDR2 is SVGIG (reference sequence). This CDR3 reads CAWTPAGVGTQYF. The CDR3 DNA is TGTGCCTGGACCCCAGCGGGAGTTGGTACGCAGTATTTT.

The sample holds a few counts of this clone. The chain uses TRBV7-2 and TRBJ2-1, with a weak D call TRBD2 (5 bases). Trimming pared 0 bases from V and 6 bases from J, leaving 6 bases between. The length of the CDR3 is 13 residues. Looked up from germline, CDR1 is SGHTA and CDR2 is FQGNSA. The CDR3 reads CASSLARVNEQFF. For the CDR3, the DNA is TGTGCCAGCAGCTTAGCGCGGGTCAATGAGCAGTTCTTC.